One sample yielded the 27 T cell receptor beta chains listed below, sequenced in a study of blood T cell repertoires in COVID-19. Generated by immunoSEQ multiplex PCR, the TCRdb table keeps only in-frame clones and is missing some. The sample holds 140,000 or so clones, roughly 84% seen once. Material: peripheral blood. The receptors stem from a human donor in a cohort sampled during active COVID-19.

The chain employs TRBV3-1 (or the pseudogene TRBV3-2) and TRBJ1-4; perhaps TRBD1 as D (6 bases). The V end lost 3 bases, the J end lost 8 bases, and 16 bases lay between the germline ends. Germline V CDR1 and CDR2: LGHDT, YNNKEL (reference sequence). The CDR3 length is 15 residues. As DNA, the CDR3 is TGTGCCAGCAGCCATCCGAGGGGGGGCAGCGAAAAACTGTTTTTT. The encoded protein is CASSHPRGGSEKLFF.

The gene calls are TRBV19 and TRBJ1-5; TRBD1 agrees at 7 bases. Unmatched junction bases numbered 6, after V lost 6 bases and J lost 4 bases. The CDR3 consists of 14 residues. The germline gives CDR1 LNHDA, CDR2 SQIVND (reference sequence). CDR3 sequence: CASRGGTVNQPQHF. The CDR3 DNA is TGTGCCAGTAGGGGCGGGACAGTAAATCAGCCCCAGCATTTT.

J is TRBJ2-1 and V is TRBV5-5, with 9 positions matching TRBD2. The CDR3 covers 17 residues. J lost 4 bases, V lost 2 bases, and 10 bases had no gene match. CDR1 and CDR2 from the germline V gene are SGHKS and YYEKEE (reference sequence). This CDR3 is CASSLSSGAIMYNEQFF. The DNA of the CDR3 is TGTGCCAGCAGCTTATCTAGCGGGGCCATAATGTACAATGAGCAGTTCTTC.

This chain uses TRBV5-1 with TRBJ1-2, with D possibly TRBD1 on 5 matching bases. The germline V and J ends were trimmed by 2 bases and 5 bases, with 10 bases remaining between them. The CDR3 consists of 13 residues. Germline CDR1 is SGHRS and CDR2 is YFSETQ. The CDR3 nucleotides read TGCGCCAGCAGCTTAGGGGAGGGGTATGGCTACACCTTC. Its translation: CASSLGEGYGYTF.

V usage is TRBV15 and J usage is TRBJ2-3; D is uncertain. Trimming stripped 1 base from V and 6 bases from J, with 5 bases between. This CDR3 region has 12 residues. Per the germline V gene, CDR1 is LNHNV and CDR2 is YYDKDF (reference sequence). In nucleotides, the CDR3 is TGTGCCACCAGCAGAGGGAGTGATACGCAGTATTTT. The encoded protein is CATSRGSDTQYF.

This rearrangement joins TRBV5-1 to TRBJ1-6; 7 bases fit TRBD1. J gave up 7 bases and V 0 bases, and 7 bases lay outside the gene matches. From germline, CDR1 is SGHRS and CDR2 YFSETQ. The CDR3 covers 16 residues. DNA for the CDR3: TGCGCCAGCAGCTTGGCACAGGGGAAGGGCAATTCACCCCTCCACTTT. Amino acid sequence: CASSLAQGKGNSPLHF. The whole variable domain, remainder taken from reference TRBV5-1 and TRBJ1-6, is KAGVTQTPRYLIKTRGQQVTLSCSPISGHRSVSWYQQTPGQGLQFLFEYFSETQRNKGNFPGRFSGRQFSNSRSEMNVSTLELGDSALYLCASSLAQGKGNSPLHFGNGTRLTVT.

The rearrangement links TRBV5-4 to TRBJ1-4; 12 nucleotides line up with TRBD1. The CDR3 runs 15 residues. Germline V gives CDR1 SGHNT, CDR2 YYREEE (reference sequence). The J segment lost 8 bases and the V segment lost 4 bases, leaving 6 bases of the junction unmatched. The CDR3 protein is CASSPGTGGEEKLFF. In DNA form, the CDR3 reads TGTGCCAGCAGCCCGGGGACAGGGGGCGAAGAAAAACTGTTTTTT.

This clone has only a few counts. A much larger clone lies a single base off, so this may be a read error. The chain joins TRBV2 to TRBJ1-1; D might be TRBD1 (5 bases). There are 13 residues in the CDR3. V was shortened by 4 bases and J by 0 bases, with 6 bases between the two germline ends. Germline V gene data show CDR1 as SNHLY and CDR2 as FYNNEI. CDR3 sequence (DNA): TGTGCCAGCAGTGGACAGATGAACACTGAAGCTTTCTTT. Protein product: CASSGQMNTEAFF.

The V gene is TRBV12-3 or TRBV12-4, the J gene TRBJ2-6; no reliable D call. CDR3 length: 13 amino acids. V was clipped by 3 bases and J by 4 bases, with 4 bases between them. The CDR3 region has the DNA TGTGCCAGCAGTTTGAGCGGGGCCAACGTCCTGACTTTC. Translation: CASSLSGANVLTF.

The count of this clone is one. This rearrangement joins TRBV28 to TRBJ1-5; 12 bases fit TRBD1. This CDR3 has 17 residues. Losses at the gene ends were 6 bases for V and 7 bases for J; bases not matched to a gene: 13. In germline, CDR1 is MDHEN, CDR2 SYDVKM. In DNA form, the CDR3 reads TGTGCCAGCAGCTTACTTCATCCGGGACAGGGGGCCCAGCCCCAGCATTTT. This sequence encodes CASSLLHPGQGAQPQHF.

The CDR3 sequence is CASRRTGGEYGYTF. The CDR3 DNA is TGTGCCAGTAGAAGGACAGGGGGCGAATACGGCTACACCTTC. The chain is built from TRBV19 and TRBJ1-2; 11 positions agree with TRBD1. CDR1 and CDR2 (germline): LNHDA, SQIVND (reference sequence). The CDR3 loop spans 14 amino acids. V gave up 6 bases and J gave up 8 bases; unmatched junction bases: 8.

CDR3 sequence reads: CASSLLARGGGELFF. CDR3 in DNA: TGTGCCAGCAGCTTGCTCGCCAGGGGCGGCGGGGAGCTGTTTTTT. The chain is built from TRBV7-3 and TRBJ2-2, with a tentative D call TRBD1 (6 bases). Germline V gene data show CDR1 as SGHTA and CDR2 as FQGTGA. This CDR3 region has 15 residues. V lost 3 bases to trimming and J lost 7 bases, with 15 bases between them. Full variable domain (rest looked up from reference TRBV7-3 and TRBJ2-2): GAGVSQTPSNKVTEKGKYVELRCDPISGHTALYWYRQSLGQGPEFLIYFQGTGAADDSGLPNDRFFAVRPEGSVSTLKIQRTERGDSAVYLCASSLLARGGGELFFGEGSRLTVL.

The rearrangement uses TRBV28 and TRBJ2-5, with TRBD1 matching over 11 bases. The V segment lost 6 bases and the J segment 5 bases; nucleotides outside the gene matches: 5. Per germline, CDR1 MDHEN and CDR2 SYDVKM. The CDR3 sequence is 14 residues long. In nucleotides, the CDR3 is TGTGCCAGCAGGGGACAGGGGGACCGGGAGACCCAGTACTTC. It translates to CASRGQGDRETQYF.

The CDR3 protein is CASSQSEADLNTGELFF. CDR3 in DNA: TGCGCCAGCAGTCAATCGGAGGCAGACCTGAACACCGGGGAGCTGTTTTTT. The chain links TRBV23-1 to TRBJ2-2, with D tentatively TRBD2 (5 bases). TRBV23-1 is placed among ORFs of uncertain function. This CDR3 region has 17 residues. The ends were cut back, 0 bases at V and 1 base at J, with 12 bases in the middle.

The chain combines TRBV12-5 with TRBJ2-2; D ambiguous. CDR1 is LGHNT, CDR2 FRNRAP, per germline. Trimming took off 1 base at V and 6 bases at J, with 3 bases between the two ends. The CDR3 totals 12 residues. CDR3: CASGLGPGELFF. CDR3 nucleotide sequence: TGTGCTAGTGGTTTGGGGCCCGGGGAGCTGTTTTTT.

The rearrangement links TRBV6-1 to TRBJ1-2; 8 bases fit TRBD1. The trim removed 0 bases at V and 6 bases at J, leaving 12 bases unmatched. CDR3 length equals 17 residues. Germline values: CDR1 MNHNS, CDR2 SASEGT. This CDR3 is CASSEAAGQGRSNGYTF. In DNA, the CDR3 is TGTGCCAGCAGTGAAGCAGCTGGACAGGGAAGATCAAATGGCTACACCTTC.

The chain links TRBV28 to TRBJ1-1; TRBD1 matches 7 bases. This CDR3 spans 16 amino acids. CDR1 and CDR2 (germline): MDHEN, SYDVKM. V lost 2 bases, J lost 6 bases, and 12 bases stayed unmatched. The CDR3 loop is CASSLIGGGEFSEAFF. Written as DNA, the CDR3 is TGTGCCAGCAGTTTAATCGGAGGGGGCGAATTCTCTGAAGCTTTCTTT.

This chain joins TRBV7-9 and TRBJ1-6; D may be TRBD1 (5 bases). Germline CDR1 and CDR2: SEHNR and FQNEAQ (reference sequence). V lost 5 bases and J 5 bases, leaving 13 bases between the germline ends. This CDR3 has 15 residues. Here the CDR3 reads CASSPPDKNNSPLHF. The CDR3, as DNA: TGTGCCAGCAGCCCCCCGGACAAGAATAATTCACCCCTCCACTTT.

The chain has TRBV5-5 and TRBJ2-7; 9 bases agree with TRBD1. Germline-derived CDR1 and CDR2 are SGHKS and YYEKEE (reference sequence). This CDR3 spans 14 amino acids. J lost 5 bases, V lost 4 bases, and 7 bases had no gene match. Here the CDR3 DNA reads TGTGCCAGCAGCCCCCCGGGACAGGGCCACGAGCAGTACTTC. Residues: CASSPPGQGHEQYF.

The sample holds one count of this clone. The V and J genes are TRBV3-1 (or the pseudogene TRBV3-2) and TRBJ2-7, with 8 bases fitting TRBD2. Unmatched junction bases numbered 6, after V lost 0 bases and J lost 2 bases. Germline V gene lookup returns CDR1 LGHDT and CDR2 YNNKEL (reference sequence). The CDR3 contains 16 residues. Here the CDR3 reads CASSQDPGGSTYEQYF. The CDR3 DNA reads TGTGCCAGCAGCCAAGATCCGGGAGGGTCTACCTACGAGCAGTACTTC.

CDR3 nucleotides: TGTGCCAGTAAAGTGACAGGGACTGGAAACACCATATATTTT. It is translated as CASKVTGTGNTIYF. The V and J genes are TRBV19 and TRBJ1-3, with 7 bases aligning to TRBD1. V lost 7 bases to trimming and J lost 2 bases; unmatched junction nucleotides: 5. Germline V CDR1 and CDR2: LNHDA, SQIVND (reference sequence). The CDR3 contains 14 residues.

This clone was detected only a few times. The chain recombines TRBV28 with TRBJ2-7, with TRBD2 matching 8 bases. The CDR3 totals 14 residues. J gave up 4 bases and V 6 bases, and 8 bases lay outside the gene matches. Per the germline V gene, CDR1 is MDHEN and CDR2 is SYDVKM. CDR3 DNA sequence: TGTGCCAGCAGACCAACGGGGGGGCGGTACGAGCAGTACTTC. This gives the protein CASRPTGGRYEQYF.

The V gene is TRBV5-5, the J gene TRBJ2-1, with TRBD2 as a possible D gene (6 bases). The ends were cut back, 0 bases at V and 7 bases at J, with 11 bases in the middle. Germline V lookup: CDR1 SGHKS, CDR2 YYEKEE (reference sequence). The length of the CDR3 is 14 residues. DNA of the CDR3: TGTGCCAGCAGCTTGGATCCGGGGGTGAATGAGCAGTTCTTC. This codes for CASSLDPGVNEQFF.

The table lists this clone with a few counts. The chain uses TRBV5-1 and TRBJ2-3; D gene ambiguous. In germline, CDR1 is SGHRS, CDR2 YFSETQ. This CDR3 contains 12 residues. V was shortened by 4 bases and J by 0 bases, with 3 bases between the two germline ends. The CDR3 loop is CASSRSTDTQYF. CDR3 bases: TGCGCCAGCAGCCGGAGCACAGATACGCAGTATTTT.

The V gene is TRBV7-9, the J gene TRBJ2-3, with 7 bases fitting TRBD1. V dropped 3 bases and J dropped 0; count of bases not matched to a gene: 0. CDR3 length: 14 residues. The germline V gene encodes CDR1 SEHNR and CDR2 FQNEAQ (reference sequence). CDR3 nucleotides: TGTGCCAGCAGCTTGACAGGGAGCACAGATACGCAGTATTTT. Its protein is CASSLTGSTDTQYF.

This clone has a single count. The chain has TRBV9 and TRBJ2-1; D not certain. This CDR3 spans 16 amino acids. The germline V and J ends were trimmed by 0 bases and 6 bases, with 16 bases remaining between them. The germline CDR1 and CDR2 sequences are SGDLS and YYNGEE. CDR3 sequence reads: CASSVDSSLPPNEQFF. CDR3 nucleotides: TGTGCCAGCAGCGTAGATAGCTCCTTACCCCCCAATGAGCAGTTCTTC.

V is TRBV28 and J is TRBJ2-3; TRBD2 matches at 10 bases. From germline, CDR1 is MDHEN and CDR2 SYDVKM. The J segment lost 8 bases and the V segment lost 8 bases, leaving 13 bases of the junction unmatched. CDR3 size: 15 residues. CDR3: CASRVSGGPGGTQYF. In nucleotides, the CDR3 is TGTGCCAGCCGAGTTAGCGGGGGGCCAGGAGGTACGCAGTATTTT.